These 25 T cell receptor beta chains were sequenced from one sample in a study of CD8 T cells in Susac syndrome (dated by TCRdb to about 2019). The library was produced with the immunoSEQ multiplex PCR assay. RNA was extracted using the RNeasy kit, and roughly 0.5 to 1 microgram was reverse transcribed with random hexamers. TCRdb trimmed public reads at Q25 via fastp, called clones via MiXCR and kept in-frame beta chains. CDR3 protein duplicates are merged, each entry listing the most common genes and DNA. Across this sample there are 95,000 to 150,000 distinct CDR3 sequences, with about 93% seen only once. The ten largest clones take up about 0.28% of the sample. Sequenced material: CD8+ T cells from PBMCs. These receptors were collected from a human donor with Susac syndrome.

This clonotype showed up just once. This chain joins TRBV12-3 or TRBV12-4 and TRBJ2-6; D is undetermined. Trimming pared 6 bases from V and 4 bases from J, leaving 7 bases between. The CDR3 covers 13 residues. The CDR3 reads CASSWAGANVLTF. The DNA of the CDR3 is TGTGCCAGCAGCTGGGCCGGGGCCAACGTCCTGACTTTC.

The chain joins TRBV4-3 to TRBJ1-2; 7 nucleotides match TRBD1. The CDR3 extends over 14 amino acids. Germline V gene sequence: CDR1 LGHNA, CDR2 YSLEER. The trim removed 3 bases at V and 3 bases at J, leaving 4 bases unmatched. CDR3 coding DNA: TGCGCCAGCAGCCACCGACAGGGAGACTATGGCTACACCTTC. Translated, it gives CASSHRQGDYGYTF.

V gene TRBV7-9 combines with J gene TRBJ1-1; D call uncertain. CDR1 is SEHNR, CDR2 FQNEAQ, per germline (reference sequence). V lost 2 bases to trimming and J lost 5 bases, with 18 bases between them. The CDR3 sequence is 16 residues long. This chain's CDR3 is CASSLSSSFPGTEAFF. The CDR3 coding sequence is TGTGCCAGCAGCTTATCCTCGTCGTTTCCGGGGACTGAAGCTTTCTTT.

V is TRBV11-2 and J is TRBJ2-4; TRBD2 might be the D (5 bases). The CDR3 covers 15 residues. Trimming removed 8 bases at V and 5 bases at J, with 19 bases between. The germline V gene encodes CDR1 SGHAT and CDR2 FQNNGV. The CDR3 spells CASPSPGRPQNIQYF. The DNA for the CDR3 is TGTGCCAGCCCATCACCTGGGAGACCTCAAAACATTCAGTACTTC.

The chain joins TRBV19 to TRBJ1-2; TRBD1 aligns across 8 bases. Germline trimming cut 7 bases from V and 4 bases from J; bases unmatched to any gene: 11. Germline CDR1 reads LNHDA; CDR2 reads SQIVND (reference sequence). The CDR3 totals 15 residues. The CDR3 DNA follows: TGTGCCAGTATCGGACGTAGGGACAGGCCCTATGGCTACACCTTC. Translated, it gives CASIGRRDRPYGYTF.

The chain has TRBV3-1 and TRBJ2-2; D gene unclear. CDR3 size: 15 residues. V was trimmed by 0 bases and J by 6 bases, leaving 11 bases between them. The germline gives CDR1 LGHDT, CDR2 YNNKEL (reference sequence). The CDR3 here is CASSQDPGFAGELFF. The CDR3 DNA reads TGTGCCAGCAGCCAAGATCCGGGTTTCGCCGGGGAGCTGTTTTTT.

The chain uses TRBV7-9 and TRBJ2-7; D is ambiguous. CDR1 SEHNR and CDR2 FQNEAQ come from the germline V gene (reference sequence). The CDR3 runs to 16 residues. Trimming left V 1 base short and J 4 bases short, with 17 bases between. The CDR3 DNA sequence: TGTGCCAGCAGCTTAGTGGTTGGCGGACCGAGTTACGAGCAGTACTTC. The encoded protein is CASSLVVGGPSYEQYF.

The chain combines TRBV6-2 or TRBV6-3 with TRBJ1-3, with 7 bases aligning to TRBD1. This CDR3 has 15 amino acids. J was trimmed by 0 bases and V by 7 bases; bases with no gene match: 6. Looked up from germline, CDR1 is MNHEY and CDR2 is SVGEGT. CDR3 region: CASTQTGSSGNTIYF. The CDR3 bases are TGTGCCAGCACCCAGACAGGGAGCTCTGGAAACACCATATATTTT.

This clonotype was picked up one time. The chain couples TRBV15 to TRBJ2-1; D call uncertain. The germline CDR1 and CDR2 sequences are LNHNV and YYDKDF (reference sequence). The V and J ends lost 8 bases and 6 bases respectively, with 11 bases between them. This CDR3 is 12 amino acids long. The CDR3 protein is CATSAGSNEQFF. The CDR3 nucleotides are TGTGCCACCTCCGCAGGATCCAATGAGCAGTTCTTC.

This chain joins TRBV7-8 and TRBJ1-6; the D gene is possibly TRBD1 (5 bases). The CDR3 totals 14 residues. CDR1 is SGHVS and CDR2 is FQNEAQ in the germline V gene. The V gene lost 5 bases and the J gene lost 14 bases, with 19 bases spanning the gap. The CDR3 DNA follows: TGTGCCAGCAGCGCCGGGACGCCAGATTTTTCCCTCCACTTT. Amino acid sequence: CASSAGTPDFSLHF.

The genes are TRBV30 and TRBJ1-4; D call uncertain. V dropped 0 bases and J dropped 8 bases, with 10 bases sitting between them. The CDR3 length is 13 residues. Germline-derived CDR1 and CDR2 are GTSNPN and SVGIG (reference sequence). This chain's CDR3 is CAWSVQPEEKLFF. The CDR3 DNA follows: TGTGCCTGGAGTGTACAACCGGAAGAAAAACTGTTTTTT.

This clonotype was observed a single time. The rearrangement uses TRBV19 and TRBJ2-1; 12 nucleotides match TRBD2. Unmatched junction bases numbered 7, after V lost 5 bases and J lost 8 bases. CDR1 is LNHDA, CDR2 SQIVND, per germline (reference sequence). This CDR3 region has 15 residues. Here the CDR3 DNA reads TGTGCCAGTAGTCCCGGACTAGCGGGGAGCTATGAGCAGTTCTTC. It codes for CASSPGLAGSYEQFF.

The chain links TRBV20-1 to TRBJ2-1; either TRBD1 or TRBD2 may supply D (5 bases each). Trimming removed 5 bases from V and 7 bases from J, with 18 bases in between. Per germline, CDR1 DFQATT and CDR2 SNEGSKA (reference sequence). The CDR3 has 14 residues. CDR3 sequence (DNA): TGCAGTGCTGCCGACGGGACGGGTGGGAATGAGCAGTTCTTC. Its translation: CSAADGTGGNEQFF.

The genes are TRBV15 and TRBJ1-5, with a tentative D call TRBD1 (5 bases). The CDR3 covers 13 residues. Germline V gives CDR1 LNHNV, CDR2 YYDKDF (reference sequence). The V and J ends lost 6 bases and 1 base respectively, with 7 bases between them. The CDR3 region is CATSQGSNQPQHF. The CDR3 coding sequence is TGTGCCACCAGTCAGGGAAGCAATCAGCCCCAGCATTTT.

The V gene is TRBV29-1, the J gene TRBJ1-1; TRBD1 agrees at 9 bases. Germline CDR1 reads SQVTM; CDR2 reads ANQGSEA. V shed 6 bases and J 7 bases; nucleotides not matched to a gene: 21. The CDR3 contains 17 residues. The CDR3 sequence is CSVTNPGQGPTVIEAFF. The CDR3 DNA follows: TGCAGCGTAACCAACCCGGGACAGGGTCCGACGGTCATTGAAGCTTTCTTT.

The chain carries TRBV4-1 and TRBJ1-2; D call uncertain. Trimming cost V 8 bases and J 6 bases, with 13 bases left between them. Germline CDR1 is MGHRA and CDR2 is YSYEKL. CDR3 length: 12 amino acids. This CDR3 is CASGKSGHGYTF. The CDR3 nucleotides are TGCGCCAGCGGGAAGAGTGGACATGGCTACACCTTC.

The chain has TRBV9 and TRBJ2-3, with TRBD2 matching over 11 bases. The CDR3 sequence is 15 residues long. Looked up from germline, CDR1 is SGDLS and CDR2 is YYNGEE. V dropped 2 bases and J dropped 2; count of bases not matched to a gene: 1. The DNA for the CDR3 is TGTGCCAGCAGCGTGACTAGCGGGATCACAGATACGCAGTATTTT. Amino acid sequence: CASSVTSGITDTQYF.

The rearrangement joins TRBV11-2 to TRBJ2-7; 8 nucleotides match TRBD1. CDR3 size: 15 residues. CDR1 is SGHAT, CDR2 FQNNGV, per germline. Losses at the gene ends were 6 bases for V and 6 bases for J; bases not matched to a gene: 13. The CDR3 sequence: CASSPRTDRVGEQYF. The DNA of the CDR3 is TGTGCCAGCAGTCCGCGTACGGACAGGGTGGGCGAGCAGTACTTC. Full variable domain (remainder filled in from reference TRBV11-2 and TRBJ2-7): EAGVAQSPRYKIIEKRQSVAFWCNPISGHATLYWYQQILGQGPKLLIQFQNNGVVDDSQLPKDRFSAERLKGVDSTLKIQPAKLEDSAVYLCASSPRTDRVGEQYFGPGTRLTVT.

The chain recombines TRBV20-1 with TRBJ2-1; 16 bases line up with TRBD2. Germline assignment: CDR1 DFQATT and CDR2 SNEGSKA (reference sequence). V was pared by 5 bases and J by 7 bases, with 14 bases of the junction left unmatched. CDR3 length: 18 residues. CDR3 protein: CSAPGTSGGARQRNEQFF. The CDR3 DNA reads TGCAGTGCTCCCGGGACTAGCGGGGGGGCCAGGCAAAGGAATGAGCAGTTCTTC.

The chain combines TRBV11-2 with TRBJ1-2, with 8 positions matching TRBD1. Germline trimming cut 5 bases from V and 4 bases from J; bases unmatched to any gene: 6. Per germline, CDR1 SGHAT and CDR2 FQNNGV. CDR3 length: 14 residues. CDR3 sequence reads: CASSPTGGGYGYTF. DNA for the CDR3: TGTGCCAGCAGCCCCACAGGGGGTGGCTATGGCTACACCTTC.

The chain uses TRBV23-1 and TRBJ2-7; D remains ambiguous. TRBV23-1 is classed as an ORF, of uncertain function. The CDR3 runs 15 residues. Trimming took off 2 bases at V and 3 bases at J, with 14 bases between the two ends. CDR3 DNA: TGCGCCAGCAGTCAAGACATGTCCATCATCTACGAGCAGTACTTC. It codes for CASSQDMSIIYEQYF.

V is TRBV7-9 and J is TRBJ1-2; D gene unclear. CDR3 size: 16 residues. Germline V gene lookup returns CDR1 SEHNR and CDR2 FQNEAQ (reference sequence). The V end lost 3 bases, the J end lost 0 bases, and 14 bases lay between the germline ends. This CDR3 is CASSFLPLKANYGYTF. Here the CDR3 DNA reads TGTGCCAGCAGCTTCCTACCCCTGAAAGCTAACTATGGCTACACCTTC.

V is TRBV14 and J is TRBJ2-7; D is uncertain. This CDR3 contains 13 residues. The V end was cut by 1 base, the J end by 1 base, with 5 bases between. Germline V gene lookup returns CDR1 SGHDN and CDR2 FVKESK. The chain's CDR3 is CASSQVNSYEQYF. The CDR3 DNA follows: TGTGCCAGCAGCCAAGTCAATTCCTACGAGCAGTACTTC. The full variable domain, with the rest looked up from reference TRBV14 and TRBJ2-7, is EAGVTQFPSHSVIEKGQTVTLRCDPISGHDNLYWYRRVMGKEIKFLLHFVKESKQDESGMPNNRFLAERTGGTYSTLKVQPAELEDSGVYFCASSQVNSYEQYFGPGTRLTVT.

V usage is TRBV2 and J usage is TRBJ1-3, with 7 bases aligning to TRBD1. The CDR3 is 16 residues long. The V gene end was trimmed by 6 bases and the J gene end by 0 bases; junction bases not matched to a gene: 8. The germline gives CDR1 SNHLY, CDR2 FYNNEI. CDR3 loop: CASRTGQASSGNTIYF. CDR3 DNA: TGTGCCAGCAGGACCGGACAGGCGAGCTCTGGAAACACCATATATTTT.

The J gene is TRBJ1-5, the V gene TRBV6-1, with D uncertain. The CDR3 runs 13 residues. The ends were cut back, 8 bases at V and 7 bases at J, with 15 bases in the middle. The germline V gene has CDR1 MNHNS and CDR2 SASEGT. The CDR3 DNA reads as TGTGCCAGCGGAATAAGGGAAGGGCAGCCCCAGCATTTT. It translates to CASGIREGQPQHF.